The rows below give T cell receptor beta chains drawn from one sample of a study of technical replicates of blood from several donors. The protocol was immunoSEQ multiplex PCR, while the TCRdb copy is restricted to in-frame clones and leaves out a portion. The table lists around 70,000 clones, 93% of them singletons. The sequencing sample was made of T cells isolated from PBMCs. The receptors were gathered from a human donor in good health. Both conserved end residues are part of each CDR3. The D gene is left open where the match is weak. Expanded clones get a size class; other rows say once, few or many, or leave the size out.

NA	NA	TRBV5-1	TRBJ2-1	TGCGCCAGCAGCTTGGAGATGCCCGGGGAGCAGTTCTTC	CASSLEMPGEQFF
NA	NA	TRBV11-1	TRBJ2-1	TGTGCCAGCAGCTTAAGACTACTACGCGATGAGCAGTTCTTC	CASSLRLLRDEQFF
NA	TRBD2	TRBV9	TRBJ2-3	TGTGCCAGCAGCTACCTCGTTAGCGGGAGCACAGATACGCAGTATTTT	CASSYLVSGSTDTQYF
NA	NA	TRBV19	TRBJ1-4	TGTGCCGTCGGGAGACGGGAAAATGAAAAACTGTTTTTT	CAVGRRENEKLFF
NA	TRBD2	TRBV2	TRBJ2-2	TGTGCCAGCAGTGTTTTAGCGGGCAACACCGGGGAGCTGTTTTTT	CASSVLAGNTGELFF
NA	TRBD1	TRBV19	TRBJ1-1	TGTGCCAGTAGTCCAGGGGGCGCATCCACTGAAGCTTTCTTT	CASSPGGASTEAFF
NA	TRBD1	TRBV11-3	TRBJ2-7	TGTGCCAGCAGCCTCTTCCCGGGACAGAAAGACGAGCAGTACTTC	CASSLFPGQKDEQYF
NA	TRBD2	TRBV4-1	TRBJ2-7	TGCGCCAGCAGCCAGTTGACTAGCGGGAGATCCTACGAGCAGTACTTC	CASSQLTSGRSYEQYF
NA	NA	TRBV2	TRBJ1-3	TGTGCCAGCAGCGTACAGGGTTTGGAGGGAAACACCATATATTTT	CASSVQGLEGNTIYF
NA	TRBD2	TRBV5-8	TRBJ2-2	TGTGCCAGCAGCTTGGCCGGGACTAGCCCCGGGGAGCTGTTTTTT	CASSLAGTSPGELFF
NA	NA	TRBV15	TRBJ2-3	TGTGCCACCAGCAGAGATGAGGAGGCCCTCACAGATACGCAGTATTTT	CATSRDEEALTDTQYF
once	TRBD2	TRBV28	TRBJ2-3	TGTGCCAGCAGTCTACTAGCGGGGAGGGGCACAGATACGCAGTATTTT	CASSLLAGRGTDTQYF
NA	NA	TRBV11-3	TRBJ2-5	TGTGCCAGCAGCTCGGTGGGGCTGGGGGAGACCCAGTACTTC	CASSSVGLGETQYF
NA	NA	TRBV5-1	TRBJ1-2	TGCGCCAGCAGCTTGGACTCGGATGGCTACACCTTC	CASSLDSDGYTF
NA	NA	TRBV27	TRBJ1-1	TGTGCCAGCAGTCGCCCGGGACACATGAACACTGAAGCTTTCTTT	CASSRPGHMNTEAFF
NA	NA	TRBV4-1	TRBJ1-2	TGCGCCAGCAGCCAAGATCTTTGGAGACTCGAAGAGAACTATGGCTACACCTTC	CASSQDLWRLEENYGYTF
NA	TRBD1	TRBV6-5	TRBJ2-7	TGTGCCAGCAGTAGGGACAGGTGGTCCTACGAGCAGTACTTC	CASSRDRWSYEQYF
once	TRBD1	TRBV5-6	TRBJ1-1	TGTGCCAGCAAAAAAACAGGGGCTGCTGAAGCTTTCTTT	CASKKTGAAEAFF
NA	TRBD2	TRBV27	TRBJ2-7	TGTGCCAGCAGTTATACCACGGGAGGCAGCCGGTACTACGAGCAGTACTTC	CASSYTTGGSRYYEQYF
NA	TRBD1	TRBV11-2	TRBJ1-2	TGTGCCAGCAGCTCCAGGGGGCAGGGAATGCCCTATGGCTACACCTTC	CASSSRGQGMPYGYTF
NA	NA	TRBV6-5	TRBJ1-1	TGTGCCAGCAGTTATGAACCGGCAGGCACTGAAGCTTTCTTT	CASSYEPAGTEAFF
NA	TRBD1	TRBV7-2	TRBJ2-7	TGTGCCAGCAGCATCGGGACAGAAAGCTCCTACGAGCAGTACTTC	CASSIGTESSYEQYF
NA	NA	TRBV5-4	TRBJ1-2	TGTGCCAGCAGCTTGGGGGACATCTTCTATGGCTACACCTTC	CASSLGDIFYGYTF
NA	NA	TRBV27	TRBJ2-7	TGTGCCAGCTCAAGGGGCACCTACGAGCAGTACTTC	CASSRGTYEQYF
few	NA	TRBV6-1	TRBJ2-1	TGTGCCAGTTCCCAGATGAGGCGGGGCAATGAGCAGTTCTTC	CASSQMRRGNEQFF
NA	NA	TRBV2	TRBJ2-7	TGTGCCAGCAGATTACGGGGGTCTGGGGAGCAGTACTTC	CASRLRGSGEQYF
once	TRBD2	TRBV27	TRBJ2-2	TGTGCCAGCAACCTCCGGGGGGGTATTACCGGGGAGCTGTTTTTT	CASNLRGGITGELFF
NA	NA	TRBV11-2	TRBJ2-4	TGTGCCAGCAGCTTAGTGTCTTTCACAGTAGGTACCCAAAACATTCAGTACTTC	CASSLVSFTVGTQNIQYF
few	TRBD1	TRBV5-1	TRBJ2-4	TGCGCCAGCAGCGGCGGGACAGGGGGAAACATTCAGTACTTC	CASSGGTGGNIQYF
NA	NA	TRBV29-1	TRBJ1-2	TGCAGCGTTGAAGGGAGCAGTCGAACTTCATATGGCTACACCTTC	CSVEGSSRTSYGYTF
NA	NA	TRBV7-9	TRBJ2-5	TGTGCCAGCAGCCCCCCCGGGGGAGAAGAGACCCAGTACTTC	CASSPPGGEETQYF
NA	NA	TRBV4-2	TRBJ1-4	TGTGCCAGCAGCCCCAGCAGGGGTCAGGGTGAAAAACTGTTTTTT	CASSPSRGQGEKLFF
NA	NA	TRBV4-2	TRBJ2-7	TGTGCCAGCAGCTCTAACTCCTACGAGCAGTACTTC	CASSSNSYEQYF
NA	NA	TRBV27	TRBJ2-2	TGTGCCAGCAGTTGGGTAGGAGAAGGGGACGGGGAGCTGTTTTTT	CASSWVGEGDGELFF
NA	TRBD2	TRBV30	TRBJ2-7	TGTGCCTGGAGTGTATCAGCGGGGTATTACGAGCAGTACTTC	CAWSVSAGYYEQYF
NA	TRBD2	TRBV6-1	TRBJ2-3	TGTGCCAGCAGTCAAGCGGGGGGTTCTAGCACAGATACGCAGTATTTT	CASSQAGGSSTDTQYF
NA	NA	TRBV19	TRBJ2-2	TGTGCCAGTAGTATTCCGACAGGGCGGGAGGAGCTGTTTTTT	CASSIPTGREELFF